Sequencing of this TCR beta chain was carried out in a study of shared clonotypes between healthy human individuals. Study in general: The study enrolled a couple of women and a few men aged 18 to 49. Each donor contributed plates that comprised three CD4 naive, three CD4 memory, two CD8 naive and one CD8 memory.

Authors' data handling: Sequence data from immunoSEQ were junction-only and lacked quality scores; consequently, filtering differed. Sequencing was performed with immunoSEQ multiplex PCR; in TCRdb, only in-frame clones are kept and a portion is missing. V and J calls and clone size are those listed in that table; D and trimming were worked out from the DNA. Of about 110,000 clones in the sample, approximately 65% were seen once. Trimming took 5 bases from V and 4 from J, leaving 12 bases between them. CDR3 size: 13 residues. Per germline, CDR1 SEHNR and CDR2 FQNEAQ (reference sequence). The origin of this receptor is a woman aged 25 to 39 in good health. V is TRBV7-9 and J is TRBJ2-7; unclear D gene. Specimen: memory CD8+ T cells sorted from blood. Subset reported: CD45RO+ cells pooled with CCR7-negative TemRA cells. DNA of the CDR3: TGTGCCAGCAGCCCCACCGGACCATACGAGCAGTACTTC. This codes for CASSPTGPYEQYF.